The 16 T cell receptor beta chains listed next were all sequenced from one sample in a study of T cells in narcolepsy. The method was immunoSEQ multiplex PCR; TCRdb's version includes in-frame clones alone and lacks a portion of them. The sample has 27,000 or so clones, around nine tenths seen once. The specimen was CD45RA- memory CD4+ T cells from PBMCs. The receptors stem from a human donor with narcolepsy.

This clone was counted once. V gene TRBV6-1 combines with J gene TRBJ2-7; D is perhaps TRBD1 (6 bases). CDR3 size: 14 residues. Per germline, CDR1 MNHNS and CDR2 SASEGT. V lost 7 bases and J lost 4, with 17 bases in between. CDR3 sequence: CASMGTNSLYEQYF. In DNA, the CDR3 is TGTGCCAGCATGGGGACAAACTCACTTTACGAGCAGTACTTC.

The chain recombines TRBV18 with TRBJ1-1, with D unclear. The CDR3 is 16 amino acids. Germline CDR1 reads KGHSH; CDR2 reads LQKENI. Trimming removed 3 bases from V and 1 base from J, with 15 bases in between. The CDR3 DNA sequence: TGTGCCAGCTCACCTTCGGGGTCCCACCGGAACACTGAAGCTTTCTTT. Translating gives CASSPSGSHRNTEAFF.

This rearrangement joins TRBV10-1 to TRBJ1-1; D gene unclear. Between the trimmed V and J ends, which lost 8 bases and 4 bases, there was a span of 14 bases. The CDR3 totals 13 residues. Germline CDR1 reads WNHNN; CDR2 reads SYGVQD (reference sequence). CDR3 coding DNA: TGCGCCAGCCCTCCGAGTTGGTGCACTGAAGCTTTCTTT. Its translation: CASPPSWCTEAFF.

The V and J genes are TRBV5-5 and TRBJ2-2; 10 bases are shared with TRBD2. Per the germline V gene, CDR1 is SGHKS and CDR2 is YYEKEE (reference sequence). The CDR3 has 17 residues. Trimming took 1 base from V and 3 from J; bases not matched to a gene: 6. CDR3 nucleotides: TGTGCCAGCAGCTTGCCAGCGGGGGGGCGTGACACCGGGGAGCTGTTTTTT. Amino acid sequence: CASSLPAGGRDTGELFF.

This chain joins TRBV11-2 and TRBJ1-1, with D possibly matching TRBD1 (5 bases). V was shortened by 1 base and J by 4 bases, with 10 bases between the two germline ends. This CDR3 has 14 residues. Germline values: CDR1 SGHAT, CDR2 FQNNGV. The CDR3 DNA follows: TGTGCCAGCAGCTTAGCAGGGTTCGGCACTGAAGCTTTCTTT. Amino acids: CASSLAGFGTEAFF.

The chain has TRBV4-1 and TRBJ2-1; D call uncertain. Germline lookup yields CDR1 MGHRA and CDR2 YSYEKL. This CDR3 spans 15 amino acids. V lost 4 bases and J 0 bases, leaving 10 bases between the germline ends. The CDR3 DNA reads as TGCGCCAGCAGCCCTACAGAGAGCTCCTACAATGAGCAGTTCTTC. It yields the protein CASSPTESSYNEQFF.

The rearrangement uses TRBV5-1 and TRBJ2-1; the match to TRBD2 covers 16 bases. The germline V gene has CDR1 SGHRS and CDR2 YFSETQ. V dropped 3 bases and J dropped 2; count of bases not matched to a gene: 5. The length of the CDR3 is 18 residues. CDR3 residues: CASSSPGLAGGTYNEQFF. The CDR3 bases are TGCGCCAGCAGCTCACCGGGACTAGCGGGGGGGACCTACAATGAGCAGTTCTTC.

This chain connects TRBV4-2 to TRBJ2-1; 8 positions match TRBD2. The CDR3 has 13 amino acids. Looked up from germline, CDR1 is LGHNA and CDR2 is YNFKEQ. The V segment lost 5 bases and the J segment 8 bases; nucleotides outside the gene matches: 5. This CDR3 is CASSLRGGDEQFF. As DNA, the CDR3 is TGTGCCAGCAGCTTACGGGGGGGCGATGAGCAGTTCTTC.

The V and J genes are TRBV29-1 and TRBJ2-3; D might be TRBD1 (6 bases). The germline V gene encodes CDR1 SQVTM and CDR2 ANQGSEA. Between the trimmed V and J ends, which lost 5 bases and 6 bases, there was a span of 15 bases. The CDR3 spans 13 residues. The CDR3 region is CSVSTQGADTQYF. CDR3 DNA: TGCAGCGTTTCCACACAGGGCGCGGATACGCAGTATTTT.

V usage is TRBV6-5 and J usage is TRBJ1-5; no firm D call. With 6 bases removed from V and 4 bases from J, the gap between germline ends came to 13 bases. This CDR3 comprises 14 residues. CDR1 and CDR2 (germline): MNHEY, SVGAGI. The CDR3 protein is CASRAWGTNQPQHF. The CDR3 DNA sequence: TGTGCCAGCAGGGCCTGGGGTACGAATCAGCCCCAGCATTTT.

The chain joins TRBV5-6 to TRBJ1-2; D remains unclear. CDR1 is SGHDT, CDR2 YYEEEE, per germline. This CDR3 region has 14 residues. V shed 4 bases and J shed 4 bases, with 14 bases lying between them. CDR3 region: CASSPLGLIYGYTF. CDR3 sequence (DNA): TGTGCCAGCAGCCCACTAGGACTGATCTATGGCTACACCTTC.

The genes are TRBV4-1 and TRBJ1-2; 10 bases fit TRBD1. CDR1 and CDR2 (germline): MGHRA, YSYEKL. This CDR3 is 14 amino acids long. The ends lost 4 bases at V and 6 bases at J; junction bases unmatched: 5. This chain's CDR3 is CASSLDRGRDGYTF. As DNA, the CDR3 is TGCGCCAGCAGCCTAGACAGGGGGCGGGATGGCTACACCTTC.

The chain carries TRBV11-2 and TRBJ1-5; a weak D match, TRBD1 (5 bases). The CDR3 is made up of 13 amino acids. The germline CDR1 and CDR2 sequences are SGHAT and FQNNGV. Trimming left V 1 base short and J 8 bases short, with 9 bases between. Written as DNA, the CDR3 is TGTGCCAGCAGCTTAGGGGGGAGGGAGCCCCAGCATTTT. Translation: CASSLGGREPQHF.

This rearrangement joins TRBV14 to TRBJ1-1, with 9 bases matching TRBD1. The CDR3 has 15 amino acids. Trimming removed 4 bases from V and 4 bases from J; junction bases left unmatched: 7. Looked up from germline, CDR1 is SGHDN and CDR2 is FVKESK. CDR3 nucleotide sequence: TGTGCCAGCAGCCCAACCGGGACAGGGACCACTGAAGCTTTCTTT. It encodes CASSPTGTGTTEAFF.

A note on this clone: One end of the junction varies from germline; a read error may be responsible. The same CDR3 also results from other DNA sequences found in this sample. This chain links TRBV7-8 with TRBJ1-1, with D possibly being TRBD1 (6 bases). The germline V gene encodes CDR1 SGHVS and CDR2 FQNEAQ. The length of the CDR3 is 14 residues. This CDR3 is CASSPGDRDTEAFF. CDR3 sequence (DNA): TGTGCCAGCAGCCCCGGGGATAGGGACACTGAAGCTTTCTTC.

CDR3 residues: CASSSRFNEQFF. CDR3 coding DNA: TGTGCCAGCAGTTCTAGATTCAATGAGCAGTTCTTC. The chain is built from TRBV27 and TRBJ2-1; D is undetermined. Trimming took off 4 bases at V and 6 bases at J, with 7 bases between the two ends. This CDR3 spans 12 amino acids. Germline loops: CDR1 MNHEY, CDR2 SMNVEV (reference sequence).